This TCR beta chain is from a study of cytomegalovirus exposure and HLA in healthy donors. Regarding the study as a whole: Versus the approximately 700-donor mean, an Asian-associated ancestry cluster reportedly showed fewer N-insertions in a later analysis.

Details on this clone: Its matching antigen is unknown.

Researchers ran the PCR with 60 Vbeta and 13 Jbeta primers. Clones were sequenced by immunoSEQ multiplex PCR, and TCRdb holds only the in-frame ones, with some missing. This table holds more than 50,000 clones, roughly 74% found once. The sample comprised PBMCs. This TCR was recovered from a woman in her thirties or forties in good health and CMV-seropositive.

DNA for the CDR3: TGTGCCAGCTCGCCCGAGTGGCCTAGCGGAACCTACGAGCAGTACTTC. The encoded protein is CASSPEWPSGTYEQYF. The gene calls are TRBV18 and TRBJ2-7, with TRBD2 identical over 7 bases. Germline V lookup: CDR1 KGHSH, CDR2 LQKENI. V shed 6 bases, J shed 2 bases, and the junction held 13 bases outside the gene matches. The CDR3 runs to 16 residues.